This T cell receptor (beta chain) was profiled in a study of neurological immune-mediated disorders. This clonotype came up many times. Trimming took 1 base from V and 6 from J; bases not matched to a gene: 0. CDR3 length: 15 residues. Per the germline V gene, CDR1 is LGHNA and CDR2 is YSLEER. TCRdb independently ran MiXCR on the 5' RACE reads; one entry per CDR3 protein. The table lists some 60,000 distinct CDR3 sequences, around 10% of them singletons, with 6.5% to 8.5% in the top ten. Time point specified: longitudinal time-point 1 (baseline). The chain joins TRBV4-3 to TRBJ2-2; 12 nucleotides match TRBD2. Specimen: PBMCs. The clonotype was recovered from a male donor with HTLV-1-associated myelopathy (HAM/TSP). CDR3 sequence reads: CASSQASGGAGELFF. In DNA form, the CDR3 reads TGCGCCAGCAGCCAAGCTAGCGGGGGGGCCGGGGAGCTGTTTTTT.